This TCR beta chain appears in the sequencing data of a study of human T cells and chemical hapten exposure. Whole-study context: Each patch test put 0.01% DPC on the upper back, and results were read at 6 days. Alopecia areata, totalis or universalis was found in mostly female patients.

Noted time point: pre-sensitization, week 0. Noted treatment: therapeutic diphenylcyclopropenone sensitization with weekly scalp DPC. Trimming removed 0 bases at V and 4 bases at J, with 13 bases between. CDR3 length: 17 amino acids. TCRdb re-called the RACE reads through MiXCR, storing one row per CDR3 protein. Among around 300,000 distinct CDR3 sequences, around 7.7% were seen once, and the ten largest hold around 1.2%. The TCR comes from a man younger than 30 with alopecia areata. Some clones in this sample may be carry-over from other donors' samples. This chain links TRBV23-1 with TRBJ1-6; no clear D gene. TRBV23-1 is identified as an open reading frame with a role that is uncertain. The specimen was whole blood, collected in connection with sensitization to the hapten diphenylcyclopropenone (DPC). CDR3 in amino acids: CASSQSFGSMYNSPLHF. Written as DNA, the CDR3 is TGCGCCAGCAGTCAATCGTTCGGCTCCATGTATAATTCACCCCTCCACTTT.